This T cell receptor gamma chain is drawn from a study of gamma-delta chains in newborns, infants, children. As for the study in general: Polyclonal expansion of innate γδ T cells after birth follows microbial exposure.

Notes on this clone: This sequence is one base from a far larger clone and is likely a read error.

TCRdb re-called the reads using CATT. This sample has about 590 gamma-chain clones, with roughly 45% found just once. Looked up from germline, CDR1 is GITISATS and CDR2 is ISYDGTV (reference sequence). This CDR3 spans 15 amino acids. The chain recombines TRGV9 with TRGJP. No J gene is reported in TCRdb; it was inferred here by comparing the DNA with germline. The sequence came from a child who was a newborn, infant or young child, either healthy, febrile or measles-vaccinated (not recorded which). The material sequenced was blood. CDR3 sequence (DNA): TGTGCCTTGTGGGAGGTGGAGTTGGGCAAAAAAAACAAGGTATTT. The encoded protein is CALWEVELGKKNKVF.